Listed here is a single T cell receptor (beta chain). Assay: immunoSEQ multiplex PCR; the TCRdb copy retains only in-frame clones and omits some. The sample lists roughly 30,000 clones, around 89% occurring once. J gave up 5 bases and V 5 bases, and 6 bases lay outside the gene matches. The length of the CDR3 is 15 residues. CDR1 and CDR2 (germline): SGHRS, YFSETQ. This specimen comes from a study of blood T cell repertoires in COVID-19. The chain joins TRBV5-1 to TRBJ2-5; the match to TRBD2 covers 13 bases. This receptor was obtained from a human donor in a cohort sampled during active COVID-19. The sample taken for sequencing was peripheral blood. CDR3 bases: TGCGCCAGCAGAAATGGACTAGCGGGGGCGGAGACCCAGTACTTC. Translated, it gives CASRNGLAGAETQYF.